The 8 T cell receptor beta chains reported below all come from one sample, sequenced in a study of blood T cell repertoires in COVID-19. The assay was immunoSEQ multiplex PCR, and TCRdb's table has in-frame clones only and misses some. Found here are hundreds of thousands of clones, around 88% of them singletons; the top ten hold around 8.7%. Sequencing was done on a sample of peripheral blood. These receptors all stem from a woman in her fifties or sixties with acute or convalescent COVID-19.

The chain has TRBV2 and TRBJ2-3, with D possibly being TRBD2 (6 bases). The germline V gene has CDR1 SNHLY and CDR2 FYNNEI. V was shortened by 4 bases and J by 0 bases, with 14 bases between the two germline ends. The CDR3 covers 16 residues. CDR3 protein: CASSVGGGMSTDTQYF. Written as DNA, the CDR3 is TGTGCCAGCAGTGTGGGTGGCGGGATGAGCACAGATACGCAGTATTTT.

The chain is built from TRBV29-1 and TRBJ2-3; a possible D gene is TRBD2 (5 bases). The CDR3 runs to 14 residues. V was shortened by 4 bases and J by 2 bases, with 13 bases between the two germline ends. Looked up from germline, CDR1 is SQVTM and CDR2 is ANQGSEA. In DNA form, the CDR3 reads TGCAGCGTTGCACTCGGACTCACCACAGATACGCAGTATTTT. As protein: CSVALGLTTDTQYF.

The chain carries TRBV3-1 (or the pseudogene TRBV3-2) and TRBJ2-2; 12 nucleotides line up with TRBD2. The CDR3 totals 16 residues. V lost 4 bases, J lost 7 bases, and 7 bases stayed unmatched. Looked up from germline, CDR1 is LGHDT and CDR2 is YNNKEL (reference sequence). Here the CDR3 reads CASSPTRLAGVGELFF. CDR3 in DNA: TGTGCCAGCAGCCCGACTCGACTAGCGGGAGTCGGGGAGCTGTTTTTT.

The chain couples TRBV28 to TRBJ2-1; D is perhaps TRBD2 (5 bases). Per germline, CDR1 MDHEN and CDR2 SYDVKM. The CDR3 is made up of 14 amino acids. V was trimmed by 4 bases and J by 12 bases, leaving 19 bases between them. This CDR3 is CASSSGLEKEGQFF. The CDR3, as DNA: TGTGCCAGCAGTTCGGGCCTCGAGAAAGAGGGGCAGTTCTTC.

The gene calls are TRBV19 and TRBJ2-7; maybe TRBD2 (5 bases). The ends were cut back, 3 bases at V and 2 bases at J, with 17 bases in the middle. The CDR3 runs 16 residues. CDR1 and CDR2 from the germline V gene are LNHDA and SQIVND (reference sequence). The CDR3 nucleotides read TGTGCCAGTAGTATTAAAAGCGGAGGCTACCCCTACGAGCAGTACTTC. Translating it yields CASSIKSGGYPYEQYF. The full variable domain, completed using reference TRBV19 and TRBJ2-7, is DGGITQSPKYLFRKEGQNVTLSCEQNLNHDAMYWYRQDPGQGLRLIYYSQIVNDFQKGDIAEGYSVSREKKESFPLTVTSAQKNPTAFYLCASSIKSGGYPYEQYFGPGTRLTVT.

CDR3 sequence (DNA): TGTGCCAGCAGTTTATCGACTAGCCTCTCCTACGAGCAGTACTTC. This encodes CASSLSTSLSYEQYF. The chain couples TRBV27 to TRBJ2-7; 7 bases match TRBD2. The CDR3 runs to 15 residues. The junction had 2 bases not matched to a gene; V was cut back by 0 bases and J by 0 bases. Per germline, CDR1 MNHEY and CDR2 SMNVEV (reference sequence).

The gene calls are TRBV3-1 (or the pseudogene TRBV3-2) and TRBJ2-7; D not resolved. This CDR3 contains 12 residues. Germline values: CDR1 LGHDT, CDR2 YNNKEL (reference sequence). V shed 1 base and J shed 7 bases, with 8 bases lying between them. This chain's CDR3 is CASSQVGREQYF. The CDR3 bases are TGTGCCAGCAGCCAAGTCGGCAGGGAGCAGTACTTC.

The rearrangement uses TRBV29-1 and TRBJ2-7, with D maybe TRBD1 (6 bases). V lost 2 bases and J lost 7, with 12 bases in between. Germline CDR1 reads SQVTM; CDR2 reads ANQGSEA. This CDR3 is built from 12 residues. The CDR3 sequence is CSVETGHGEQYF. The CDR3 nucleotides are TGCAGCGTTGAAACAGGGCATGGGGAGCAGTACTTC.